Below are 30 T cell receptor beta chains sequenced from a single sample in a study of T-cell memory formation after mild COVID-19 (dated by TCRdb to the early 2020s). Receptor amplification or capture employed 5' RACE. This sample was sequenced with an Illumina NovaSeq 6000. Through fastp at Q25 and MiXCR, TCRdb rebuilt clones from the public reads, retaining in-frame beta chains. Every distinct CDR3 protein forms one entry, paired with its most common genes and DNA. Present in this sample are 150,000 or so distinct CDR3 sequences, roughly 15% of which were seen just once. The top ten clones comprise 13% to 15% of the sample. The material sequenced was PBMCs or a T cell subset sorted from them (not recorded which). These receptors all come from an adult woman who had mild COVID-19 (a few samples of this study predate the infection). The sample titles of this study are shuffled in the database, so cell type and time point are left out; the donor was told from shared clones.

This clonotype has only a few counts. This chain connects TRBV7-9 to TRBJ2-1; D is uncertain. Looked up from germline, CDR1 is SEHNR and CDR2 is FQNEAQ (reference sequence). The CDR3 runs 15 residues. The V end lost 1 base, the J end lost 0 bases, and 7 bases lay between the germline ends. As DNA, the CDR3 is TGTGCCAGCAGCTTAGTGGGCACCTCCTACAATGAGCAGTTCTTC. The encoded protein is CASSLVGTSYNEQFF.

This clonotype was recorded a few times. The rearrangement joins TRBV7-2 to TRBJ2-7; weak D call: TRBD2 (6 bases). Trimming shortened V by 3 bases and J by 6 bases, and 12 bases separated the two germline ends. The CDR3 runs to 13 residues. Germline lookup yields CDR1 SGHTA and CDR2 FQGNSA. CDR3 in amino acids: CASSFTSSGEQYF. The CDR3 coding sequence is TGTGCCAGCAGCTTTACTAGCTCCGGCGAGCAGTACTTC. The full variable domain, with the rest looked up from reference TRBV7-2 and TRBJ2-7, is GAGVSQSPSNKVTEKGKDVELRCDPISGHTALYWYRQSLGQGLEFLIYFQGNSAPDKSGLPSDRFSAERTGGSVSTLTIQRTQQEDSAVYLCASSFTSSGEQYFGPGTRLTVT.

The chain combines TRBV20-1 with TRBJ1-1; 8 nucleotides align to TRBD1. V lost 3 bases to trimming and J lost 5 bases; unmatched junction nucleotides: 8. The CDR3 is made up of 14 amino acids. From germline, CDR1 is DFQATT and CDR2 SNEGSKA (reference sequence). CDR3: CSASFDRGYTEAFF. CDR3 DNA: TGCAGTGCTAGCTTCGACAGGGGATATACTGAAGCTTTCTTT.

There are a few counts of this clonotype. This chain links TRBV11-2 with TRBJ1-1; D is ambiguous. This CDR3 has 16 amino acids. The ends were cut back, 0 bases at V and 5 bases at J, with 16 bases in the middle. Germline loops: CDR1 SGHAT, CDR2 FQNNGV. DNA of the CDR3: TGTGCCAGCAGCTTAGACTACGCCATTCGAAGGACTGAAGCTTTCTTT. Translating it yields CASSLDYAIRRTEAFF.

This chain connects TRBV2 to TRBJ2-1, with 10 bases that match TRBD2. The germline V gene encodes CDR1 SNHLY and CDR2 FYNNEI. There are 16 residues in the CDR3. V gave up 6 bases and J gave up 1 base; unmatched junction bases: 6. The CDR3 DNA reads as TGTGCCAGCAGCGCGAGCGGGGGGGATTCCTACAATGAGCAGTTCTTC. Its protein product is CASSASGGDSYNEQFF.

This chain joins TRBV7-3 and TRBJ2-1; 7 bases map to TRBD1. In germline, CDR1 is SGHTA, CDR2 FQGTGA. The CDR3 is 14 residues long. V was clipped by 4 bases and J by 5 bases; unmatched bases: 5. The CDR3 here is CASSSQGTNNEQFF. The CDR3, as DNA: TGTGCCAGCAGCTCACAGGGGACAAACAATGAGCAGTTCTTC.

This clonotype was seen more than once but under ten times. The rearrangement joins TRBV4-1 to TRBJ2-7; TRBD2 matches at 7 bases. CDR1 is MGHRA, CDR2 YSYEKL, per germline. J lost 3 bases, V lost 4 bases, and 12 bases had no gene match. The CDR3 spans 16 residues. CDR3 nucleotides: TGCGCCAGCAGCCGAAGTCGGGCTAGCGGCCTCTACGAGCAGTACTTC. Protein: CASSRSRASGLYEQYF.

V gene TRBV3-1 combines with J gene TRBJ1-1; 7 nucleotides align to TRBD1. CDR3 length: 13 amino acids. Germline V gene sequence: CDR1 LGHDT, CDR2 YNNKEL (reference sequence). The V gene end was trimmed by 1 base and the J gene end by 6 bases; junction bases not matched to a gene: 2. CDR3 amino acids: CASSQVGTAEAFF. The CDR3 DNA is TGTGCCAGCAGCCAAGTCGGGACAGCTGAAGCTTTCTTT.

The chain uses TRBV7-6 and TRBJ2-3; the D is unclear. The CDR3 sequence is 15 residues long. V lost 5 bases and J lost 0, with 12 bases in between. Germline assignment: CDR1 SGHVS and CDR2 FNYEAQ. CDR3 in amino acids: CASSTLGSSTDTQYF. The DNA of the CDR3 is TGTGCCAGCAGCACCCTCGGGTCCAGCACAGATACGCAGTATTTT.

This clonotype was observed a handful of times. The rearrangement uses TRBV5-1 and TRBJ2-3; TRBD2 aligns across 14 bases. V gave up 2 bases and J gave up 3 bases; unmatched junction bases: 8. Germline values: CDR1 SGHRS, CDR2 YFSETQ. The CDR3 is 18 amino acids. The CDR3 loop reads CASSFGTSGGLGTDTQYF. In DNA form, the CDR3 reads TGCGCCAGCAGCTTCGGGACTAGCGGGGGTCTAGGGACAGATACGCAGTATTTT.

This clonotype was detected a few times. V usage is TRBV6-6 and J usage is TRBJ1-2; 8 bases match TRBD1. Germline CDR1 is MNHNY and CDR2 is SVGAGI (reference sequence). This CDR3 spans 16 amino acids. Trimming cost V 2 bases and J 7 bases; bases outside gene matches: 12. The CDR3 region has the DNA TGTGCCAGCAGTTACAGAACGACAGGGGAGAATGGTGGCTACACCTTC. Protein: CASSYRTTGENGGYTF.

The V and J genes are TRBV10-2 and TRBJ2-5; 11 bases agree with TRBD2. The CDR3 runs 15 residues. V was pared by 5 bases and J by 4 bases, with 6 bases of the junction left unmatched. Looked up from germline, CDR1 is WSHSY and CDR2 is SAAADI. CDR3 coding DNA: TGCGCCAGCAGTTATAGCGGGAGGGGGGCAGAGACCCAGTACTTC. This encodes CASSYSGRGAETQYF.

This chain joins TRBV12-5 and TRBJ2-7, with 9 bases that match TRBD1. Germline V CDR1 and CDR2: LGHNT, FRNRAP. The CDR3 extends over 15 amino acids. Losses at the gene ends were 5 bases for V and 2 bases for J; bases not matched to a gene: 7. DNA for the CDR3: TGTGCTAGTGGTATCTCGGGACAGGGCGCCTACGAGCAGTACTTC. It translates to CASGISGQGAYEQYF.

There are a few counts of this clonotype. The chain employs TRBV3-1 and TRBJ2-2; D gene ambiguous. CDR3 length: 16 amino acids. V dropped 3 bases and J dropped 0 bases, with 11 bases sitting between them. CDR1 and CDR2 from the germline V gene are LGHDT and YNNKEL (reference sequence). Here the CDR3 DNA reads TGTGCCAGCAGCCACCTGGACGGCCCGAACACCGGGGAGCTGTTTTTT. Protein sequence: CASSHLDGPNTGELFF.

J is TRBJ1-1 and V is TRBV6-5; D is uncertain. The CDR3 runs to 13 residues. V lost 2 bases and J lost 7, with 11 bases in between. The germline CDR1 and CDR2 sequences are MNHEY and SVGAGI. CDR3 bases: TGTGCCAGCAGTTACACCCTGCTAGTTGAAGCTTTCTTT. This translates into CASSYTLLVEAFF.

The CDR3 protein is CASAGNEQFF. CDR3 DNA sequence: TGTGCCAGCGCCGGAAATGAGCAGTTCTTC. The V call is TRBV12-3 or TRBV12-4, the J call TRBJ2-1, with unresolved D. CDR3 length: 10 amino acids. Trimming removed 8 bases from V and 7 bases from J, with 6 bases in between.

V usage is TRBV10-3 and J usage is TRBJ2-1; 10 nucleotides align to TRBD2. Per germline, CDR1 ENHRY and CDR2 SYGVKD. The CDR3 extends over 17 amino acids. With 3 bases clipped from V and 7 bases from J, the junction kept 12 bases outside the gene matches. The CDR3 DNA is TGTGCCATCAGTGACCCCGGGAGCGGGAGGGGGAGTAATGAGCAGTTCTTC. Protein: CAISDPGSGRGSNEQFF.

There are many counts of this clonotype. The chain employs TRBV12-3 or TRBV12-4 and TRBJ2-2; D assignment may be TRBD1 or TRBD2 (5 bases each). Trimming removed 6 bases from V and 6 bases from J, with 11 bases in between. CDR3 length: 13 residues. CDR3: CASSLGVAGELFF. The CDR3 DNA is TGTGCCAGCAGCCTGGGGGTAGCCGGGGAGCTGTTTTTT.

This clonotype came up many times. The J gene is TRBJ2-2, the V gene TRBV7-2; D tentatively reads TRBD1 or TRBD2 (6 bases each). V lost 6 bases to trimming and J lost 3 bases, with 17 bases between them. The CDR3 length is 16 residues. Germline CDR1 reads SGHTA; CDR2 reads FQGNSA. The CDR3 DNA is TGTGCCAGCAGTCCCGCCCGGGGGCCTTACACCGGGGAGCTGTTTTTT. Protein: CASSPARGPYTGELFF.

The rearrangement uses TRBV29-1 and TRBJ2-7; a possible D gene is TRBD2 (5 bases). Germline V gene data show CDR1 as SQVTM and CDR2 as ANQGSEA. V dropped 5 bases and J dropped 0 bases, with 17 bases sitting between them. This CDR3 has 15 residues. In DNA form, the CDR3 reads TGCAGCGTTCGCCCCCGGAGGTCATCCTCCTACGAGCAGTACTTC. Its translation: CSVRPRRSSSYEQYF.

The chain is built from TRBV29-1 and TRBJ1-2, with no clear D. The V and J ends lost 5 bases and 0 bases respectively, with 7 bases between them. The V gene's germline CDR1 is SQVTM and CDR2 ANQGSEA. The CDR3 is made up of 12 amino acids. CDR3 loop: CSVPGTNYGYTF. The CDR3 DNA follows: TGCAGCGTTCCCGGAACTAACTATGGCTACACCTTC.

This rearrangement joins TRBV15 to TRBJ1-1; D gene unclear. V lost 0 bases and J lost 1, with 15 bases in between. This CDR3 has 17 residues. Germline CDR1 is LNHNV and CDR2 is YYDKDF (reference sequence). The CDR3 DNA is TGTGCCACCAGCAGAGATAGCTTCCCGGCGAGGAACACTGAAGCTTTCTTT. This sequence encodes CATSRDSFPARNTEAFF.

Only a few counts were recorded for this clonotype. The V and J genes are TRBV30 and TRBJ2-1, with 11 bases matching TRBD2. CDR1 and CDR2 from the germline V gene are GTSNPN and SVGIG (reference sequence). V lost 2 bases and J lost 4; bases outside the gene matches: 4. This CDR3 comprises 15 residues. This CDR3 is CAWSFGTSGYNEQFF. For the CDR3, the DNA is TGTGCCTGGAGTTTTGGGACTAGCGGATACAATGAGCAGTTCTTC.

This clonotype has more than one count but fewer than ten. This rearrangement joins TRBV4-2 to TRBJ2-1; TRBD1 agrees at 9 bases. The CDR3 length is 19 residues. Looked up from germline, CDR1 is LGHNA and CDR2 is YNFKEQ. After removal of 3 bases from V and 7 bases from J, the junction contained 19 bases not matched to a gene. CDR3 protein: CASSQRRATGQGSPNEQFF. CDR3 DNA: TGTGCCAGCAGCCAGAGGAGGGCTACTGGACAGGGGAGTCCGAATGAGCAGTTCTTC.

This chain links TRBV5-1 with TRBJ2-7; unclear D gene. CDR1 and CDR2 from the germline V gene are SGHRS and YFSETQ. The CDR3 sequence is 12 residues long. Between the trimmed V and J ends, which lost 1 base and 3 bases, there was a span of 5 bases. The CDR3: CASSLPGYEQYF. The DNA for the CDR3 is TGCGCCAGCAGCTTGCCGGGCTACGAGCAGTACTTC.

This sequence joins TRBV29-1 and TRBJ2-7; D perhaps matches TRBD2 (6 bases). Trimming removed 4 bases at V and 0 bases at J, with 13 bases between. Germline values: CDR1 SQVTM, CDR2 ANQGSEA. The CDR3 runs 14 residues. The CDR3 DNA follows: TGCAGCGTTGTTGGAGGGGAGTTCTCCTACGAGCAGTACTTC. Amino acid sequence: CSVVGGEFSYEQYF.

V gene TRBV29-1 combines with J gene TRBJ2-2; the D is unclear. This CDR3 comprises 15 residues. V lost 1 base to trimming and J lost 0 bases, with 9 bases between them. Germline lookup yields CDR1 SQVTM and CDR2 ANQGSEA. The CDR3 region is CSVEGITANTGELFF. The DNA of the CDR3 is TGCAGCGTTGAAGGCATCACCGCGAACACCGGGGAGCTGTTTTTT.

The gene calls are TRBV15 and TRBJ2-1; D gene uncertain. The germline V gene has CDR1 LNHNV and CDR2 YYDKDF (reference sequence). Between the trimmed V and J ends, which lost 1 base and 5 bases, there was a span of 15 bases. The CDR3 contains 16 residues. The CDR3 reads CATSRGRQNRNNEQFF. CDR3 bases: TGTGCCACCAGCAGAGGCCGGCAGAACCGGAACAATGAGCAGTTCTTC. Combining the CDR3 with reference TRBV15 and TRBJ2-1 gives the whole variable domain DAMVIQNPRYQVTQFGKPVTLSCSQTLNHNVMYWYQQKSSQAPKLLFHYYDKDFNNEADTPDNFQSRRPNTSFCFLDIRSPGLGDTAMYLCATSRGRQNRNNEQFFGPGTRLTVL.

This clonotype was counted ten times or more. Here the CDR3 reads CASVGTPAYEQYF. The DNA of the CDR3 is TGTGCCAGCGTTGGCACACCAGCCTACGAGCAGTACTTC. The chain carries TRBV6-5 and TRBJ2-7; D is unresolved. The CDR3 spans 13 residues. The ends were cut back, 8 bases at V and 2 bases at J, with 13 bases in the middle. CDR1 and CDR2 from the germline V gene are MNHEY and SVGAGI.

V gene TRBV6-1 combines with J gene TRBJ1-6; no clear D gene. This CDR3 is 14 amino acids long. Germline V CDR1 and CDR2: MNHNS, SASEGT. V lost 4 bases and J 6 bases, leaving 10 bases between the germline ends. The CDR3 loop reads CASSAFSSNSPLHF. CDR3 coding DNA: TGTGCCAGCAGTGCGTTCAGCAGTAATTCACCCCTCCACTTT.